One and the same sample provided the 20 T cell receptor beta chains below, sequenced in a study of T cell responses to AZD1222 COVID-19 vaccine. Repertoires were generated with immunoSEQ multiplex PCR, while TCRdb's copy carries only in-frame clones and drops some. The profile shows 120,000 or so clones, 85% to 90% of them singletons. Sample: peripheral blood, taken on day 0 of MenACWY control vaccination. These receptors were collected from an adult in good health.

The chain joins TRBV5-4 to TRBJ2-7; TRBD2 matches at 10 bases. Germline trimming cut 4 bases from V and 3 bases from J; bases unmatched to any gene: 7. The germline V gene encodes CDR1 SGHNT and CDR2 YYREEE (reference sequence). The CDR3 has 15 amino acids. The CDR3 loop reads CASSGDTSGDYEQYF. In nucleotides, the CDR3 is TGTGCCAGCAGCGGCGATACTAGCGGGGACTACGAGCAGTACTTC. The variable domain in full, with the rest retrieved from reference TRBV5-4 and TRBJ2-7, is ETGVTQSPTHLIKTRGQQVTLRCSSQSGHNTVSWYQQALGQGPQFIFQYYREEENGRGNFPPRFSGLQFPNYSSELNVNALELDDSALYLCASSGDTSGDYEQYFGPGTRLTVT.

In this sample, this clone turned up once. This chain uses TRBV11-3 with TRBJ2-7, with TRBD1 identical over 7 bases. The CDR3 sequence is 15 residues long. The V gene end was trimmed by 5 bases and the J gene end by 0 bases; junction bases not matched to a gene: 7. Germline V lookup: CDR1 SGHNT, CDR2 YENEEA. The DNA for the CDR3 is TGTGCCAGCAGCCGACAGGGCAGCCTCTCCTACGAGCAGTACTTC. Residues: CASSRQGSLSYEQYF. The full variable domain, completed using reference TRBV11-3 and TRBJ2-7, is EAGVVQSPRYKIIEKKQPVAFWCNPISGHNTLYWYLQNLGQGPELLIRYENEEAVDDSQLPKDRFSAERLKGVDSTLKIQPAELGDSAVYLCASSRQGSLSYEQYFGPGTRLTVT.

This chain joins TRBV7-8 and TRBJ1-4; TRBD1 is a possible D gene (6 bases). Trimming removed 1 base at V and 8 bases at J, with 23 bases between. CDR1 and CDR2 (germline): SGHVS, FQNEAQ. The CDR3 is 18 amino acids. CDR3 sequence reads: CASSLVILGTSRGEKLFF. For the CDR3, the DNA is TGTGCCAGCAGCTTAGTTATTCTTGGGACCTCAAGGGGGGAAAAACTGTTTTTT.

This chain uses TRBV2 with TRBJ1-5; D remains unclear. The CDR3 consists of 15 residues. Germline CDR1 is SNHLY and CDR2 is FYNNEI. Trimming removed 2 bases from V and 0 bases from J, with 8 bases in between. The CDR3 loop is CASSELDYSNQPQHF. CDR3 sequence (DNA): TGTGCCAGCAGTGAATTAGATTATAGCAATCAGCCCCAGCATTTT. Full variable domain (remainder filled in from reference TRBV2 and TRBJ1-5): EPEVTQTPSHQVTQMGQEVILRCVPISNHLYFYWYRQILGQKVEFLVSFYNNEISEKSEIFDDQFSVERPDGSNFTLKIRSTKLEDSAMYFCASSELDYSNQPQHFGDGTRLSIL.

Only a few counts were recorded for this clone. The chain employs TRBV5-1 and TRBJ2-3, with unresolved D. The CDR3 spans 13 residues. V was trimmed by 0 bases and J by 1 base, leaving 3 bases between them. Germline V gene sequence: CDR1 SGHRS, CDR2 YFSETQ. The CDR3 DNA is TGCGCCAGCAGCTTGGAAGGCACAGATACGCAGTATTTT. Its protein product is CASSLEGTDTQYF.

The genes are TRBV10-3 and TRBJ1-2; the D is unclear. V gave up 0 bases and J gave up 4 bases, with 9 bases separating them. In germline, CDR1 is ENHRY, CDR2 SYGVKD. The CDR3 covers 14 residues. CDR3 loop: CAISESRSSYGYTF. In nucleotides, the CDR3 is TGTGCCATCAGTGAGTCTCGGAGCTCCTATGGCTACACCTTC.

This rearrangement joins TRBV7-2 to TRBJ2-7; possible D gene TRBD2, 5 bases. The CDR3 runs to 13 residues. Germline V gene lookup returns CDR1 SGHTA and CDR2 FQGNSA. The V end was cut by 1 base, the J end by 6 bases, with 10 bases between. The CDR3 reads CASSLGGLGEQYF. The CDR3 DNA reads TGTGCCAGCAGCTTAGGAGGGCTGGGCGAGCAGTACTTC.

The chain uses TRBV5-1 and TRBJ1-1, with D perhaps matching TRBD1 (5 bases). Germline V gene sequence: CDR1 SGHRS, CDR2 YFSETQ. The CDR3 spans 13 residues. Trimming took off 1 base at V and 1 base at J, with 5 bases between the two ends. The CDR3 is CASSLTGNTEAFF. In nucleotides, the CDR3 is TGCGCCAGCAGCTTGACAGGGAACACTGAAGCTTTCTTT.

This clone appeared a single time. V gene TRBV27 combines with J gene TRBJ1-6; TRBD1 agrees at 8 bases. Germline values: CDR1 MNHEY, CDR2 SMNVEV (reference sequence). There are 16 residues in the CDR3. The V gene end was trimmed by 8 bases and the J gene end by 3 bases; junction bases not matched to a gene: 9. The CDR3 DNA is TGTGCCAGCGGCTCAGGGGGCGCGTTCTATAATTCACCCCTCCACTTT. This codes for CASGSGGAFYNSPLHF.

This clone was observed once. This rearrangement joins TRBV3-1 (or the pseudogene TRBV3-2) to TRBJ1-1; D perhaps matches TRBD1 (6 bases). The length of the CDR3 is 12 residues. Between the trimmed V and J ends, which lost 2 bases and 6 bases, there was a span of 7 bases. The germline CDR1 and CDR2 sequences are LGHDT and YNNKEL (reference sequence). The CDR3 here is CASSQRGPEAFF. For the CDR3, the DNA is TGTGCCAGCAGCCAACGGGGGCCTGAAGCTTTCTTT.

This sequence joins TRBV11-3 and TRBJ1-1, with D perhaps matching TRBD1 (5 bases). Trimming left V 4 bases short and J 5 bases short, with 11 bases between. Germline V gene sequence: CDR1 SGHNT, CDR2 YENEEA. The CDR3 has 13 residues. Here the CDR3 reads CASSSGRQTEAFF. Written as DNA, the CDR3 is TGTGCCAGCAGCTCCGGAAGACAGACTGAAGCTTTCTTT.

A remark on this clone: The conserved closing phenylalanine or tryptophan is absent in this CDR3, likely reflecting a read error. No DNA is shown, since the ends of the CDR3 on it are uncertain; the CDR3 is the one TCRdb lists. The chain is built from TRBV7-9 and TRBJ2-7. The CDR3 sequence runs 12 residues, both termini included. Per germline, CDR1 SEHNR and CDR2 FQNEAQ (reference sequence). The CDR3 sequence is CASSLWVWDVFS.

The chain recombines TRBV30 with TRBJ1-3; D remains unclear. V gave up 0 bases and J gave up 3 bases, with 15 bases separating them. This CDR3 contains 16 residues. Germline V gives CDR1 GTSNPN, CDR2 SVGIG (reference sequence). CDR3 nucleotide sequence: TGTGCCTGGAGTGTACCCCCGAAACCGCTTGGAAACACCATATATTTT. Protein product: CAWSVPPKPLGNTIYF.

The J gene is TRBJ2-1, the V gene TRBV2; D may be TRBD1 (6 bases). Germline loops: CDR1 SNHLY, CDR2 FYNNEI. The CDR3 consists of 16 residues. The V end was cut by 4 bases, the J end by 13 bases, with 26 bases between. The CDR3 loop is CASSVRQAQASSSQFF. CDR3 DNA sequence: TGTGCCAGCAGTGTCCGACAGGCCCAAGCTTCGAGTTCTCAGTTCTTC. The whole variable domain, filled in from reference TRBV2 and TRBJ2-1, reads EPEVTQTPSHQVTQMGQEVILRCVPISNHLYFYWYRQILGQKVEFLVSFYNNEISEKSEIFDDQFSVERPDGSNFTLKIRSTKLEDSAMYFCASSVRQAQASSSQFFGPGTRLTVL.

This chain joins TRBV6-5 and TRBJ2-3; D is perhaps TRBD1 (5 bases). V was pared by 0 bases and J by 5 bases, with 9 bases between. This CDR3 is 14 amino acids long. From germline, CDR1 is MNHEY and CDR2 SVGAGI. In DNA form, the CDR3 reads TGTGCCAGCAGTTACTCGAGGCAGGGAGATACGCAGTATTTT. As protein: CASSYSRQGDTQYF.

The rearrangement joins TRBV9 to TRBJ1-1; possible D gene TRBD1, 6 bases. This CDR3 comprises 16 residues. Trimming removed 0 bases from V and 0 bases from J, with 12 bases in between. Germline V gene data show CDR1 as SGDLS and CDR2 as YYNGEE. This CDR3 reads CASSVGTGIMNTEAFF. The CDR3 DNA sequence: TGTGCCAGCAGCGTAGGTACAGGGATTATGAACACTGAAGCTTTCTTT.

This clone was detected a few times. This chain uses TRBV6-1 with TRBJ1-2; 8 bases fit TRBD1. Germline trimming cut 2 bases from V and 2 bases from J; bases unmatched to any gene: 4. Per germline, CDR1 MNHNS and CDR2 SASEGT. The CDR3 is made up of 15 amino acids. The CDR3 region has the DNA TGTGCCAGCAGTGAACCCGACAGGGGCAACTATGGCTACACCTTC. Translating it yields CASSEPDRGNYGYTF.

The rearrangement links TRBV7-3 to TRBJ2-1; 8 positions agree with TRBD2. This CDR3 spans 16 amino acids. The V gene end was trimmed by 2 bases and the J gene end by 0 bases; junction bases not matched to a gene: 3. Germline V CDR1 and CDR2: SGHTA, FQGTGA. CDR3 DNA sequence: TGTGCCAGCAGCTTAGGGAGCGGGAGCTCCTACAATGAGCAGTTCTTC. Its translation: CASSLGSGSSYNEQFF.

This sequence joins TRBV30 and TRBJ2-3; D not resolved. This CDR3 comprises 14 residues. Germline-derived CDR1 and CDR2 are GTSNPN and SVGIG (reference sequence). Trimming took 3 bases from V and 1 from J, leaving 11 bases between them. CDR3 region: CAWSGLGRTDTQYF. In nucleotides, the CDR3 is TGTGCCTGGAGCGGGTTAGGTCGCACAGATACGCAGTATTTT.

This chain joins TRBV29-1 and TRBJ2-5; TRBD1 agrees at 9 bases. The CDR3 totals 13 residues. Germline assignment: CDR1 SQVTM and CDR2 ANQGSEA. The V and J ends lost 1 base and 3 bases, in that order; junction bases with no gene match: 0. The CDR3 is CSVEGDREETQYF. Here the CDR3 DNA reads TGCAGCGTTGAAGGGGACAGGGAAGAGACCCAGTACTTC. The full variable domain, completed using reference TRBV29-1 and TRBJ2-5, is SAVISQKPSRDICQRGTSLTIQCQVDSQVTMMFWYRQQPGQSLTLIATANQGSEATYESGFVIDKFPISRPNLTFSTLTVSNMSPEDSSIYLCSVEGDREETQYFGPGTRLLVL.